This T cell receptor beta chain was profiled in a study of blood T cell repertoires in COVID-19. Study information: The United States, Italy and Spain supplied acute and convalescent COVID-19 samples.

This CDR3 is 14 amino acids long. The V gene lost 5 bases and the J gene lost 7 bases, with 14 bases spanning the gap. Germline V gives CDR1 MNHEY, CDR2 SVGEGT. Sequencing was performed with immunoSEQ multiplex PCR; in TCRdb, only in-frame clones are kept and a portion is missing. The sample lists roughly 130,000 clones, around 90% occurring once. The sequenced sample consisted of peripheral blood. This clonotype originated in a man between 60 and 75 years old with COVID-19, enrolled during active disease. The gene calls are TRBV6-2 or TRBV6-3 and TRBJ2-2, with D unresolved. The CDR3 DNA sequence: TGTGCCAGCAGTCTTTGGAGTGAGGACGGGGAGCTGTTTTTT. This codes for CASSLWSEDGELFF.